Listed here are 23 T cell receptor beta chains from one sample, sequenced in a study of OX40 agonist ivuxolimab in advanced cancers. TCRdb's table, derived via immunoSEQ multiplex PCR, lists solely in-frame clones and lacks some. The table has 30,000 to 40,000 clones, about 82% seen once; the top ten hold about 22%. Sequencing was performed on CD4+ or CD8+ T cells sorted from blood, taken in a trial of the OX40 agonist ivuxolimab. These receptors all stem from an adult with an advanced solid tumor such as melanoma, head and neck, liver or kidney cancer.

The V and J genes are TRBV4-1 and TRBJ2-5, with 7 bases aligning to TRBD2. The CDR3 length is 15 residues. Germline values: CDR1 MGHRA, CDR2 YSYEKL. V shed 0 bases and J 0 bases; nucleotides not matched to a gene: 1. The CDR3 sequence is CASSQEGRDQETQYF. The CDR3, as DNA: TGCGCCAGCAGCCAAGAGGGGAGGGACCAAGAGACCCAGTACTTC.

V usage is TRBV19 and J usage is TRBJ2-2; D might be TRBD1 or TRBD2, each matching 5 bases. Germline CDR1 is LNHDA and CDR2 is SQIVND (reference sequence). V was trimmed by 11 bases and J by 2 bases, leaving 12 bases between them. The CDR3 spans 13 residues. The CDR3 here is CAVRDLNTGELFF. DNA of the CDR3: TGTGCCGTCCGGGACCTCAACACCGGGGAGCTGTTTTTT.

For the CDR3, the DNA is TGCGCCAGCAGCCGTGGGGTAGCCGGGGAGCTGTTTTTT. It specifies CASSRGVAGELFF. The chain couples TRBV4-3 to TRBJ2-2; unclear D gene. Germline values: CDR1 LGHNA, CDR2 YSLEER. Trimming took off 4 bases at V and 6 bases at J, with 9 bases between the two ends. There are 13 residues in the CDR3.

This clone was seen ten or more times. The rearrangement uses TRBV19 and TRBJ1-1; D is perhaps TRBD1 (6 bases). From germline, CDR1 is LNHDA and CDR2 SQIVND (reference sequence). The CDR3 extends over 13 amino acids. V was pared by 7 bases and J by 4 bases, with 13 bases between. Here the CDR3 reads CASIRGYGTEAFF. Here the CDR3 DNA reads TGTGCCAGTATCAGGGGTTACGGCACTGAAGCTTTCTTT. Supplemented by reference TRBV19 and TRBJ1-1, the full variable domain reads DGGITQSPKYLFRKEGQNVTLSCEQNLNHDAMYWYRQDPGQGLRLIYYSQIVNDFQKGDIAEGYSVSREKKESFPLTVTSAQKNPTAFYLCASIRGYGTEAFFGQGTRLTVV.

This clone was observed a single time. The chain is built from TRBV14 and TRBJ2-5; unclear D gene. CDR3 length: 13 amino acids. The germline CDR1 and CDR2 sequences are SGHDN and FVKESK. Trimming removed 6 bases at V and 2 bases at J, with 10 bases between. The chain's CDR3 is CASRPSFQETQYF. The CDR3 DNA is TGTGCCAGCAGGCCGTCATTTCAAGAGACCCAGTACTTC.

The chain combines TRBV30 with TRBJ1-5; D perhaps matches TRBD1 (5 bases). The germline V gene has CDR1 GTSNPN and CDR2 SVGIG (reference sequence). The length of the CDR3 is 16 residues. Trimming pared 3 bases from V and 1 base from J, leaving 16 bases between. The CDR3 reads CAWSRGAGYSNQPQHF. The CDR3 DNA follows: TGTGCCTGGAGCAGAGGGGCAGGCTACAGCAATCAGCCCCAGCATTTT.

The chain couples TRBV19 to TRBJ2-1; 8 bases match TRBD2. CDR1 is LNHDA and CDR2 is SQIVND in the germline V gene (reference sequence). Germline trimming cut 3 bases from V and 3 bases from J; bases unmatched to any gene: 10. This CDR3 is 17 amino acids long. Here the CDR3 DNA reads TGTGCCAGTAGTATGAGTAGCGGGGACCTCAACTACAATGAGCAGTTCTTC. Translated: CASSMSSGDLNYNEQFF.

The V call is TRBV30, the J call TRBJ1-1; 8 bases agree with TRBD1. The germline gives CDR1 GTSNPN, CDR2 SVGIG (reference sequence). The CDR3 covers 14 residues. J lost 4 bases, V lost 0 bases, and 4 bases had no gene match. The CDR3: CAWSVGRGPTEAFF. CDR3 bases: TGTGCCTGGAGTGTAGGCAGGGGGCCCACTGAAGCTTTCTTT.

The rearrangement uses TRBV27 and TRBJ2-7; D might be TRBD1 or TRBD2, each matching 5 bases. Trimming removed 3 bases at V and 1 base at J, with 10 bases between. Germline V gene lookup returns CDR1 MNHEY and CDR2 SMNVEV (reference sequence). The CDR3 extends over 14 amino acids. The CDR3 reads CASSFGAGSYEQYF. The CDR3 nucleotides read TGTGCCAGCAGTTTCGGGGCTGGGTCCTACGAGCAGTACTTC.

The chain links TRBV7-6 to TRBJ1-3; no clear D. V dropped 5 bases and J dropped 4 bases, with 21 bases sitting between them. CDR1 and CDR2 (germline): SGHVS, FNYEAQ. The CDR3 spans 17 residues. The CDR3 nucleotides are TGTGCCAGCAGCCATCATGATCAAAAATACAAGGGAAACACCATATATTTT. The encoded protein is CASSHHDQKYKGNTIYF.

This sequence joins TRBV2 and TRBJ2-5; TRBD1 matches at 8 bases. The length of the CDR3 is 17 residues. With V trimmed by 6 bases and J by 4 bases, 16 bases remained unmatched. From germline, CDR1 is SNHLY and CDR2 FYNNEI. The CDR3 coding sequence is TGTGCCAGCAGCCCCTTACCGGGACAGGAGGTCCCAGAGACCCAGTACTTC. Translation gives CASSPLPGQEVPETQYF.

The chain couples TRBV7-9 to TRBJ2-7, with D uncertain. This CDR3 spans 14 amino acids. V was pared by 2 bases and J by 1 base, with 9 bases between. Germline V gene data show CDR1 as SEHNR and CDR2 as FQNEAQ (reference sequence). In DNA form, the CDR3 reads TGTGCCAGCAGCTTACTAGAAGCTTCCTACGAGCAGTACTTC. Its protein product is CASSLLEASYEQYF.

J is TRBJ2-7 and V is TRBV13, with 10 bases fitting TRBD2. CDR3 size: 15 residues. The germline V gene encodes CDR1 PRHDT and CDR2 FYEKMQ (reference sequence). Unmatched junction bases numbered 4, after V lost 5 bases and J lost 0 bases. This CDR3 is CASSPGLAHSYEQYF. The CDR3 DNA follows: TGTGCCAGCAGCCCGGGACTAGCGCACTCCTACGAGCAGTACTTC.

The CDR3 bases are TGTGCCAGCAGCTTATCGGCGGGAGGCACAGATACGCAGTATTTT. Amino acid sequence: CASSLSAGGTDTQYF. The rearrangement uses TRBV7-8 and TRBJ2-3; 7 nucleotides align to TRBD2. The CDR3 loop spans 15 amino acids. Trimming cost V 2 bases and J 1 base; bases outside gene matches: 3. CDR1 is SGHVS and CDR2 is FQNEAQ in the germline V gene.

This chain connects TRBV19 to TRBJ2-3, with 11 bases identical to TRBD1. CDR1 and CDR2 (germline): LNHDA, SQIVND (reference sequence). There are 16 residues in the CDR3. Trimming cost V 4 bases and J 4 bases; bases outside gene matches: 7. CDR3 sequence reads: CASSTRDRGDSDTQYF. The CDR3 region has the DNA TGTGCCAGTAGTACCCGGGACAGGGGGGACTCAGATACGCAGTATTTT. The entire variable domain, with the rest obtained from reference TRBV19 and TRBJ2-3, is as follows: DGGITQSPKYLFRKEGQNVTLSCEQNLNHDAMYWYRQDPGQGLRLIYYSQIVNDFQKGDIAEGYSVSREKKESFPLTVTSAQKNPTAFYLCASSTRDRGDSDTQYFGPGTRLTVL.

This clone was observed a few times. V and J are TRBV30 and TRBJ2-7; D is unresolved. CDR3 size: 13 residues. The germline V gene has CDR1 GTSNPN and CDR2 SVGIG (reference sequence). V gave up 7 bases and J gave up 4 bases, with 17 bases separating them. In DNA form, the CDR3 reads TGTGCCTCCTCCTTCTCAGATTCTTACGAGCAGTACTTC. Its translation: CASSFSDSYEQYF.

The rearrangement joins TRBV6-5 to TRBJ2-7; TRBD2 aligns across 10 bases. The CDR3 runs to 15 residues. The germline CDR1 and CDR2 sequences are MNHEY and SVGAGI. V lost 5 bases to trimming and J lost 0 bases; unmatched junction nucleotides: 4. CDR3 coding DNA: TGTGCCAGCAGTACTAGGACTAGCGGCTCCTACGAGCAGTACTTC. Its protein is CASSTRTSGSYEQYF.

The CDR3 nucleotides read TGTGCCAGTAGTGGATTCCGGGACACCCACATACGACAACAGTACTTC. Encoded protein: CASSGFRDTHIRQQYF. The V call is TRBV19, the J call TRBJ2-7, with D possibly being TRBD1 (6 bases). V was shortened by 5 bases and J by 10 bases, with 27 bases between the two germline ends. The germline CDR1 and CDR2 sequences are LNHDA and SQIVND (reference sequence). The CDR3 is 16 residues long.

The chain joins TRBV19 to TRBJ2-7, with 7 bases that match TRBD1. The CDR3 runs 15 residues. Germline V gene lookup returns CDR1 LNHDA and CDR2 SQIVND (reference sequence). V trimming: 5 bases; J trimming: 5 bases; junction bases outside the gene matches: 12. CDR3 coding DNA: TGTGCCAGTAGTCGGGAAACCGGGACAGTCCACGAGCAGTACTTC. Its translation is CASSRETGTVHEQYF.

To note about this clone: Other DNA sequences of this sample code for an identical CDR3. The chain carries TRBV30 and TRBJ1-5; TRBD1 matches at 7 bases. Germline V gives CDR1 GTSNPN, CDR2 SVGIG (reference sequence). V shed 0 bases and J 2 bases; nucleotides not matched to a gene: 4. This CDR3 has 15 residues. The CDR3 DNA follows: TGTGCCTGGAGTGTAGCAGGGGGTGGCAATCAGCCCCAGCATTTT. This codes for CAWSVAGGGNQPQHF.

V usage is TRBV10-2 and J usage is TRBJ2-1; D is ambiguous. This CDR3 spans 12 amino acids. Germline V lookup: CDR1 WSHSY, CDR2 SAAADI. The ends were cut back, 6 bases at V and 1 base at J, with 4 bases in the middle. This chain's CDR3 is CASRKSYNEQFF. CDR3 nucleotide sequence: TGCGCCAGCAGGAAATCCTACAATGAGCAGTTCTTC.

The CDR3, as DNA: TGTGCCAGCAGTTTAATACGGGAGGGCCTCGATGAGCAGTTCTTC. Encoded protein: CASSLIREGLDEQFF. The V and J genes are TRBV27 and TRBJ2-1; TRBD2 aligns across 8 bases. With 2 bases clipped from V and 8 bases from J, the junction kept 8 bases outside the gene matches. Looked up from germline, CDR1 is MNHEY and CDR2 is SMNVEV (reference sequence). CDR3 length: 15 residues.

The V and J genes are TRBV5-4 and TRBJ1-2, with D unclear. Trimming stripped 4 bases from V and 3 bases from J, with 7 bases between. The CDR3 loop spans 12 amino acids. The V gene's germline CDR1 is SGHNT and CDR2 YYREEE (reference sequence). CDR3 sequence: CASSDRYYGYTF. The CDR3 DNA reads TGTGCCAGCAGCGACCGATACTATGGCTACACCTTC.